The present entry profiles one T cell receptor (beta chain) with its context. Trimming took off 5 bases at V and 2 bases at J, with 11 bases between the two ends. The CDR3 runs to 15 residues. CDR1 is SGHRS and CDR2 is YFSETQ in the germline V gene. Produced via immunoSEQ multiplex PCR; TCRdb's table is partial and in-frame only. This sample has tens of thousands of clones, with approximately 84% found just once. This sample is part of a study of control samples from healthy donors and cancer patients. The rearrangement uses TRBV5-1 and TRBJ2-6, with D perhaps matching TRBD1 (6 bases). The sequence was obtained from a man aged 65 to 85 with lung cancer. The sequencing input was PBMCs. The CDR3, as DNA: TGCGCCAGCAGAACACAGGGCCCTGGGGCCAACGTCCTGACTTTC. This gives the protein CASRTQGPGANVLTF.